One and the same sample provided the 23 T cell receptor beta chains below, sequenced in a study of blood T cell repertoires in COVID-19. The repertoire was sequenced with immunoSEQ multiplex PCR; TCRdb's copy has only in-frame clones and lacks some. Of about 150,000 clones listed, roughly three quarters are singletons. The material sequenced was peripheral blood. The receptor set was obtained from a man in his fifties with active or convalescent COVID-19.

The chain combines TRBV2 with TRBJ1-5; weak D call: TRBD1 (5 bases). The CDR3 has 16 amino acids. Trimming removed 2 bases at V and 1 base at J, with 12 bases between. Germline V gene data show CDR1 as SNHLY and CDR2 as FYNNEI. CDR3 in amino acids: CASSEPRERSNQPQHF. DNA for the CDR3: TGTGCCAGCAGTGAACCCAGGGAAAGGAGCAATCAGCCCCAGCATTTT.

This chain joins TRBV28 and TRBJ2-5; 7 bases match TRBD1. With 10 bases clipped from V and 2 bases from J, the junction kept 4 bases outside the gene matches. Germline V gene sequence: CDR1 MDHEN, CDR2 SYDVKM. The CDR3 sequence is 12 residues long. This CDR3 is CATQQGQETQYF. CDR3 coding DNA: TGTGCCACCCAACAGGGGCAAGAGACCCAGTACTTC.

The chain combines TRBV6-1 with TRBJ1-5; D unclear. Trimming took 3 bases from V and 9 from J, leaving 12 bases between them. This CDR3 region has 13 residues. Germline V CDR1 and CDR2: MNHNS, SASEGT. The CDR3 nucleotides read TGTGCCAGCAGTGATGTCGAGGATCGGCCCCAGCATTTT. This codes for CASSDVEDRPQHF.

This clone was counted only a few times. The chain couples TRBV29-1 to TRBJ2-3; the D gene is possibly TRBD2 (5 bases). This CDR3 region has 12 residues. CDR1 and CDR2 (germline): SQVTM, ANQGSEA. Trimming removed 4 bases from V and 2 bases from J, with 7 bases in between. CDR3 in DNA: TGCAGCGTTGTCGGGAACACAGATACGCAGTATTTT. It specifies CSVVGNTDTQYF.

The CDR3 DNA follows: TGTGCCAGCAGTTACCAGGGGGCTGGAAACACCATATATTTT. Its translation is CASSYQGAGNTIYF. The J gene is TRBJ1-3, the V gene TRBV6-5; 7 bases are shared with TRBD1. Germline V gene data show CDR1 as MNHEY and CDR2 as SVGAGI. This CDR3 is built from 14 residues. V was pared by 2 bases and J by 2 bases, with 0 bases of the junction left unmatched.

The V gene is TRBV7-7, the J gene TRBJ2-7; TRBD1 might be the D (5 bases). V lost 5 bases, J lost 0 bases, and 11 bases lay in between. The CDR3 covers 14 residues. Germline lookup yields CDR1 SSHAT and CDR2 FNYEAQ (reference sequence). CDR3 DNA: TGTGCCAGCAGCCCGGACACAAACTCCTACGAGCAGTACTTC. As protein: CASSPDTNSYEQYF.

In nucleotides, the CDR3 is TGTGCCAGCCTCCAGTGGGGCGAGGGGGAGCTGTTTTTT. Amino acids: CASLQWGEGELFF. The V and J genes are TRBV27 and TRBJ2-2; D is perhaps TRBD1 (5 bases). Germline V gene data show CDR1 as MNHEY and CDR2 as SMNVEV (reference sequence). The CDR3 runs to 13 residues. V was trimmed by 8 bases and J by 8 bases, leaving 15 bases between them.

The chain carries TRBV7-2 and TRBJ2-7; D is perhaps TRBD2 (6 bases). V gave up 1 base and J gave up 2 bases, with 12 bases separating them. CDR3 size: 15 residues. Germline CDR1 SGHTA, CDR2 FQGNSA. The DNA for the CDR3 is TGTGCCAGCAGCTTAGTTGAAGGGGAGGCCTACGAGCAGTACTTC. It encodes CASSLVEGEAYEQYF.

CDR3: CAWRMEGIRYTF. The CDR3, as DNA: TGTGCCTGGAGGATGGAGGGCATTCGCTACACCTTC. The chain joins TRBV30 to TRBJ1-2; D is ambiguous. The germline V gene has CDR1 GTSNPN and CDR2 SVGIG (reference sequence). The CDR3 runs to 12 residues. V shed 3 bases and J shed 9 bases, with 14 bases lying between them.

This clone was counted many times. V usage is TRBV27 and J usage is TRBJ2-1; 7 bases are shared with TRBD2. The CDR3 is made up of 12 amino acids. Germline V gene lookup returns CDR1 MNHEY and CDR2 SMNVEV (reference sequence). Trimming at V came to 8 bases and at J to 5 bases, leaving 3 bases not matched to a gene. CDR3 in amino acids: CASRRGDNEQFF. The CDR3, as DNA: TGTGCCAGCCGACGGGGGGACAATGAGCAGTTCTTC.

The rearrangement joins TRBV5-1 to TRBJ1-2; perhaps TRBD1 as D (5 bases). Trimming stripped 0 bases from V and 2 bases from J, with 5 bases between. The CDR3 totals 13 residues. CDR1 and CDR2 (germline): SGHRS, YFSETQ. CDR3 residues: CASSLGQNYGYTF. Here the CDR3 DNA reads TGCGCCAGCAGCTTGGGACAGAACTATGGCTACACCTTC.

The chain's CDR3 is CASSLASSYEQYF. In nucleotides, the CDR3 is TGTGCCAGCAGCTTAGCGAGCTCCTACGAGCAGTACTTC. The rearrangement uses TRBV7-7 and TRBJ2-7; D uncertain. The length of the CDR3 is 13 residues. The V and J ends lost 0 bases and 0 bases respectively, with 3 bases between them. Germline V gives CDR1 SSHAT, CDR2 FNYEAQ (reference sequence). The variable domain in full, with the rest retrieved from reference TRBV7-7 and TRBJ2-7, is GAGVSQSPRYKVTKRGQDVTLRCDPISSHATLYWYQQALGQGPEFLTYFNYEAQPDKSGLPSDRFSAERPEGSISTLTIQRTEQRDSAMYRCASSLASSYEQYFGPGTRLTVT.

The rearrangement links TRBV9 to TRBJ1-4, with a tentative D call TRBD1 (6 bases). Germline V gene data show CDR1 as SGDLS and CDR2 as YYNGEE. With 0 bases removed from V and 4 bases from J, the gap between germline ends came to 10 bases. CDR3 length equals 15 residues. The CDR3 nucleotides are TGTGCCAGCAGCGTAGAAGGGGGACGTAATGAAAAACTGTTTTTT. Its protein product is CASSVEGGRNEKLFF.

The V and J genes are TRBV10-1 and TRBJ2-1; the match to TRBD1 covers 8 bases. Germline loops: CDR1 WNHNN, CDR2 SYGVQD (reference sequence). V was clipped by 6 bases and J by 4 bases; unmatched bases: 17. This CDR3 is built from 18 residues. DNA of the CDR3: TGCGCCAGCAGCCTTACGACAGGGGCGGATACTCCTTACAATGAGCAGTTCTTC. It yields the protein CASSLTTGADTPYNEQFF.

The rearrangement links TRBV9 to TRBJ2-3; TRBD2 aligns across 10 bases. This CDR3 contains 15 residues. With 4 bases clipped from V and 4 bases from J, the junction kept 6 bases outside the gene matches. The germline CDR1 and CDR2 sequences are SGDLS and YYNGEE. CDR3 nucleotide sequence: TGTGCCAGCAGCTACGGGACTAGCGACTCAGATACGCAGTATTTT. The encoded protein is CASSYGTSDSDTQYF.

The rearrangement joins TRBV7-9 to TRBJ2-7, with 9 nucleotides matching TRBD1. Trimming took 5 bases from V and 7 from J; bases not matched to a gene: 12. The CDR3 sequence is 15 residues long. Germline assignment: CDR1 SEHNR and CDR2 FQNEAQ (reference sequence). The CDR3 DNA is TGTGCCAGCAGCCCCACGGACAGGGGATTGGGAGAGCAGTACTTC. Its translation is CASSPTDRGLGEQYF. Using reference TRBV7-9 and TRBJ2-7 for the parts outside the CDR3, the full variable domain is DTGVSQNPRHKITKRGQNVTFRCDPISEHNRLYWYRQTLGQGPEFLTYFQNEAQLEKSRLLSDRFSAERPKGSFSTLEIQRTEQGDSAMYLCASSPTDRGLGEQYFGPGTRLTVT.

The rearrangement links TRBV27 to TRBJ1-1; D is possibly TRBD1 (5 bases). The CDR3 spans 14 residues. The V gene lost 5 bases and the J gene lost 0 bases, with 10 bases spanning the gap. Germline V CDR1 and CDR2: MNHEY, SMNVEV (reference sequence). The CDR3 DNA follows: TGTGCCAGCAGTGCAGGGTCTATGAACACTGAAGCTTTCTTT. Encoded protein: CASSAGSMNTEAFF.

The chain uses TRBV6-2 or TRBV6-3 and TRBJ2-1; 7 nucleotides align to TRBD2. Trimming removed 2 bases from V and 2 bases from J; junction bases left unmatched: 18. The CDR3 covers 20 residues. Germline V lookup: CDR1 MNHEY, CDR2 SVGEGT. CDR3 sequence reads: CASSYPRVGRGGRPYNEQFF. CDR3 DNA: TGTGCCAGCAGTTACCCCAGGGTTGGAAGGGGCGGGAGACCCTACAATGAGCAGTTCTTC.

This clone was observed a single time. This rearrangement joins TRBV23-1 to TRBJ1-5; 10 bases fit TRBD1. TRBV23-1 qualifies as an ORF whose function is uncertain. V lost 1 base, J lost 4 bases, and 7 bases stayed unmatched. This CDR3 contains 17 residues. The CDR3 protein is CASSQCRDRGKNQPQHF. CDR3 DNA sequence: TGCGCCAGCAGTCAATGCCGGGACAGGGGAAAAAATCAGCCCCAGCATTTT.

This chain uses TRBV27 with TRBJ2-7, with D possibly TRBD1 on 6 matching bases. V was cut by 3 bases and J by 3 bases, with 18 bases left in between. The CDR3 is made up of 16 amino acids. The germline V gene has CDR1 MNHEY and CDR2 SMNVEV (reference sequence). DNA for the CDR3: TGTGCCAGCAGTTTTTCACCAACCAGGGGTTACTACGAGCAGTACTTC. This encodes CASSFSPTRGYYEQYF.

This clone was picked up a small number of times. The chain recombines TRBV7-3 with TRBJ2-1, with 8 bases lining up with TRBD1. This CDR3 comprises 13 residues. With 5 bases clipped from V and 7 bases from J, the junction kept 4 bases outside the gene matches. Germline V gene sequence: CDR1 SGHTA, CDR2 FQGTGA. The CDR3 here is CASSDRQGNEQFF. CDR3 nucleotides: TGTGCCAGCAGCGATAGACAGGGGAATGAGCAGTTCTTC.

This chain uses TRBV7-3 with TRBJ2-1; 9 nucleotides align to TRBD2. With V trimmed by 4 bases and J by 5 bases, 15 bases remained unmatched. Germline V gene lookup returns CDR1 SGHTA and CDR2 FQGTGA. The CDR3 sequence is 18 residues long. Here the CDR3 reads CASSSLGGEREVDNEQFF. CDR3 bases: TGTGCCAGCAGCTCCCTGGGGGGAGAGCGGGAGGTCGACAATGAGCAGTTCTTC.

This sequence joins TRBV2 and TRBJ1-3; D unresolved. V lost 4 bases and J 0 bases, leaving 16 bases between the germline ends. The CDR3 loop spans 17 amino acids. Germline V gene lookup returns CDR1 SNHLY and CDR2 FYNNEI. For the CDR3, the DNA is TGTGCCAGCAGTGTTTTCCCGACATTAGTCTCTGGAAACACCATATATTTT. Protein product: CASSVFPTLVSGNTIYF.